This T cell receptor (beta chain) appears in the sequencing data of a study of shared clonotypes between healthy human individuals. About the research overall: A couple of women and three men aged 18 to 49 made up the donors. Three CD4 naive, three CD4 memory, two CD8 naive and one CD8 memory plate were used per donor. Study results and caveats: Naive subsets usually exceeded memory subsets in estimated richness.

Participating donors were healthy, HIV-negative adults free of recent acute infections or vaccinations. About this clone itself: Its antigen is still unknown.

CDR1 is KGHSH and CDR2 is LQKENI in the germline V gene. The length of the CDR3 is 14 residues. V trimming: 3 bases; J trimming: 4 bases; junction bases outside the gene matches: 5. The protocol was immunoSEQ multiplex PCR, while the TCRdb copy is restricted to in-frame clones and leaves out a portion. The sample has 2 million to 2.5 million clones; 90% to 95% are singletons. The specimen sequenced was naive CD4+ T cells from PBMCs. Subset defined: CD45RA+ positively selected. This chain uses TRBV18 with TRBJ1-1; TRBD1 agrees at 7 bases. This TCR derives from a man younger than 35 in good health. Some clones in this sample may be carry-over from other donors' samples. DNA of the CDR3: TGTGCCAGCTCACCTTCACAGGGGTTCACTGAAGCTTTCTTT. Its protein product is CASSPSQGFTEAFF.